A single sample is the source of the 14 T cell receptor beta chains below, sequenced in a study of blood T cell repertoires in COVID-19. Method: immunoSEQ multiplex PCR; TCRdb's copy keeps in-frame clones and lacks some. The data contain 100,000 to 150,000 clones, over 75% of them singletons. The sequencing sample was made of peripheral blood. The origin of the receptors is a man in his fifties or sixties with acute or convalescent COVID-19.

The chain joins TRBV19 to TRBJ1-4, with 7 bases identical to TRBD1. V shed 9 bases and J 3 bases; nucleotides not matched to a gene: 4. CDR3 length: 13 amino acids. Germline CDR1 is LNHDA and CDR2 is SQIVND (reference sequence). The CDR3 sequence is CASIQGANEKLFF. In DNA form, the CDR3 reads TGTGCCAGCATCCAGGGGGCTAATGAAAAACTGTTTTTT.

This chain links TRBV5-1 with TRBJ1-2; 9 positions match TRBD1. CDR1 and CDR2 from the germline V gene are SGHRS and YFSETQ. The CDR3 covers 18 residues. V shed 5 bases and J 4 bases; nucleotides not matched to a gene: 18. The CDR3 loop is CASSVSPTGGSLGYGYTF. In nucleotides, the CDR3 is TGCGCCAGCAGTGTGAGCCCCACAGGGGGCTCTCTGGGCTATGGCTACACCTTC.

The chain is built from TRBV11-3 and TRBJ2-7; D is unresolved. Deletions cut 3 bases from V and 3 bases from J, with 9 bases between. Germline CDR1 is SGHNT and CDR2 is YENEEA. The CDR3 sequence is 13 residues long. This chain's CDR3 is CASSFGVSYEQYF. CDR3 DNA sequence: TGTGCCAGCAGCTTCGGAGTAAGCTACGAGCAGTACTTC.

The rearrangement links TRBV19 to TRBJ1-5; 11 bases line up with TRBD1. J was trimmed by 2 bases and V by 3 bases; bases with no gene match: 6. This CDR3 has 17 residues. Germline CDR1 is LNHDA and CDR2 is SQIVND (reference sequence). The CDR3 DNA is TGTGCCAGTAGTATGGGGACAGGGGGGATAGGCAATCAGCCCCAGCATTTT. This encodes CASSMGTGGIGNQPQHF.

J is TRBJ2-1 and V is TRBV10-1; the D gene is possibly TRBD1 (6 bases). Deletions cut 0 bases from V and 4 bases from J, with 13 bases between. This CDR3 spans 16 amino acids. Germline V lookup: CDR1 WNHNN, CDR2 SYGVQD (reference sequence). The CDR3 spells CASSESAGALYNEQFF. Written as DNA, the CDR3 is TGCGCCAGCAGTGAGTCGGCAGGGGCGTTGTACAATGAGCAGTTCTTC.

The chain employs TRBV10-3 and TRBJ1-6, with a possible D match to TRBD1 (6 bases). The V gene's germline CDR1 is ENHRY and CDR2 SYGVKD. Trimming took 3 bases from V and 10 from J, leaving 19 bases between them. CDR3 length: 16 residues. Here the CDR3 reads CAISDRGSYPPSPLHF. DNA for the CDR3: TGTGCCATCAGTGACAGGGGCTCTTATCCCCCATCACCCCTCCACTTT.

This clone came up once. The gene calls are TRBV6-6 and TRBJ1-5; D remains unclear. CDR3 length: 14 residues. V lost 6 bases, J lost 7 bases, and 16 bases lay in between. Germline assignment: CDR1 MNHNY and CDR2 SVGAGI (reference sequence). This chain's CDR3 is CASSKVGDGQPQHF. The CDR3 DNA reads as TGTGCCAGCAGCAAGGTCGGGGATGGCCAGCCCCAGCATTTT.

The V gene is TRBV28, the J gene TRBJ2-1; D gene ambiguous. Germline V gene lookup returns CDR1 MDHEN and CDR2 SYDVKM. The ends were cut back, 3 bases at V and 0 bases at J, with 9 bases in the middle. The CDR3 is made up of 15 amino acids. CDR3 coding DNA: TGTGCCAGCAGTTTTAACTCCCTCTCCTACAATGAGCAGTTCTTC. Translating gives CASSFNSLSYNEQFF.

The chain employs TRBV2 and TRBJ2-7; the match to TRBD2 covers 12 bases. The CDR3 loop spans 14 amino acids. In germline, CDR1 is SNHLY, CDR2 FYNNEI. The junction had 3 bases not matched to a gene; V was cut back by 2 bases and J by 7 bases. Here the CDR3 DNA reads TGTGCCAGCAGTGAAAGGACTAGCGGGACAGAGCAGTACTTC. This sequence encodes CASSERTSGTEQYF.

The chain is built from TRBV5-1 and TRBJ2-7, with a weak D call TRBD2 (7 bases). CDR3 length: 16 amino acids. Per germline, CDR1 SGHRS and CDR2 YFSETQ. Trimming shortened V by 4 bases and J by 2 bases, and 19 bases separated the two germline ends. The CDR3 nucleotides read TGCGCCAGCAGCCCGGGCGGGGGCGCGGTCCCCTACGAGCAGTACTTC. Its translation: CASSPGGGAVPYEQYF.

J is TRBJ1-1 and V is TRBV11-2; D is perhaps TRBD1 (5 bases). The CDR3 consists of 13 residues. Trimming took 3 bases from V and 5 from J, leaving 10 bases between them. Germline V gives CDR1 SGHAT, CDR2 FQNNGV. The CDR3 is CASSFYGGTEAFF. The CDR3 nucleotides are TGTGCCAGCAGCTTTTACGGGGGGACTGAAGCTTTCTTT. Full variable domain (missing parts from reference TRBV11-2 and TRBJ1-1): EAGVAQSPRYKIIEKRQSVAFWCNPISGHATLYWYQQILGQGPKLLIQFQNNGVVDDSQLPKDRFSAERLKGVDSTLKIQPAKLEDSAVYLCASSFYGGTEAFFGQGTRLTVV.

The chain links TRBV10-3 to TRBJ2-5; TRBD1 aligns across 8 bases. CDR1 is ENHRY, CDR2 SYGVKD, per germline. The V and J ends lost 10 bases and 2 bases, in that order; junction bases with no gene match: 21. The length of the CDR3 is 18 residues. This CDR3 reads CASGRQRGGQVGQETQYF. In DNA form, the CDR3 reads TGTGCCAGCGGTCGCCAAAGAGGGGGACAGGTTGGGCAAGAGACCCAGTACTTC.

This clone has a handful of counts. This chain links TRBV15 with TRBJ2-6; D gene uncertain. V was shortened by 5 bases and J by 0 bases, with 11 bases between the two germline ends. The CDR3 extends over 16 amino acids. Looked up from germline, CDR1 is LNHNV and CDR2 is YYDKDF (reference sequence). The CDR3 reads CATSRSDFSGANVLTF. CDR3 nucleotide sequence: TGTGCCACCAGCCGTTCAGACTTCTCTGGGGCCAACGTCCTGACTTTC.

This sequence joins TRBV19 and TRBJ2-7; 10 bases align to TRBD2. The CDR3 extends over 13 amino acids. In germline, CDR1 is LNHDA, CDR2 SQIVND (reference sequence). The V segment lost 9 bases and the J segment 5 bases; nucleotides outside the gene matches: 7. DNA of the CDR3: TGTGCCAGCCGAAGAGCGGGAGGGAACGAGCAGTACTTC. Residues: CASRRAGGNEQYF.